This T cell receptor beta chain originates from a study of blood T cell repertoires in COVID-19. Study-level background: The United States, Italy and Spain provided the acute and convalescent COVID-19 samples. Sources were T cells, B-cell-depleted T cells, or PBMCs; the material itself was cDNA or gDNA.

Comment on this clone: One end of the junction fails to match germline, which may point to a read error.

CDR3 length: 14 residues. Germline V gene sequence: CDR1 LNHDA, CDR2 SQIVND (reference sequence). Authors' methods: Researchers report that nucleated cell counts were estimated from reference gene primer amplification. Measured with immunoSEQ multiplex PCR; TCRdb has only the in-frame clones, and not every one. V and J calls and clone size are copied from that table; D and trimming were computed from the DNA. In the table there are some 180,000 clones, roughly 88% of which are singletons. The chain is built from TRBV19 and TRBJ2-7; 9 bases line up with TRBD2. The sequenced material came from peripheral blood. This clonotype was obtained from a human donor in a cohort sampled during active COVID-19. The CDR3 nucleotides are TGTGCCAGTAGGCCCGGGACTAGCTCCCACGAGCAGTACTTC. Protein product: CASRPGTSSHEQYF.